The present T cell receptor beta chain was sequenced within a study of shared clonotypes between healthy human individuals. Regarding the study as a whole: Rarefaction showed that sequencing of sorted subsets was incomplete (despite large depth).

In regard to this clone: Its specificity is not known.

TCRdb's copy holds only in-frame clones and misses some; the assay was immunoSEQ multiplex PCR. The profile shows over a million clones, 95% to 97% of them singletons. V was shortened by 2 bases and J by 2 bases, with 17 bases between the two germline ends. This CDR3 comprises 17 residues. Germline V CDR1 and CDR2: MRHNA, SNTAGT. The sequence was obtained from a man aged 25-45 years in good health. The chain joins TRBV6-4 to TRBJ2-3, with D perhaps TRBD1 or TRBD2 (5 bases each). Material for sequencing was naive CD4+ T cells sorted from blood. The subset was: CD45RA+ positively selected. The CDR3 sequence: CASSDRPGRALTDTQYF. The CDR3 DNA is TGTGCCAGCAGTGACCGTCCGGGGCGGGCGCTCACAGATACGCAGTATTTT.